This T cell receptor (beta chain) was captured by sequencing in a study of OX40 agonist ivuxolimab in advanced cancers. Study background: Ivuxolimab, which is an agonistic anti-OX40 (CD134) antibody, was administered to the patients. Therapy given before enrollment (anti-PD-1, anti-PD-L1 or anti-CTLA-4) was allowed, and around 44% had some.

Germline CDR1 is LNHDA and CDR2 is SQIVND (reference sequence). The V gene lost 3 bases and the J gene lost 6 bases, with 10 bases spanning the gap. The CDR3 totals 13 residues. With regard to this clone: The antigen remains undetermined.

Overall study findings and caveats: Clones of CD4+ and CD8+ blood T cells grew by week 6 at doses of 0.1 to 3.0 mg/kg.

The cohort excluded patients with autoimmune disease history or systemic immunosuppression. The assay was immunoSEQ multiplex PCR, and TCRdb's table has in-frame clones only and misses some. Here the sample spans 90,000 to 100,000 clones, approximately 85% being singletons. This TCR came from an adult with an advanced solid tumor such as melanoma, head and neck, liver or kidney cancer. The chain employs TRBV19 and TRBJ2-3; D is undetermined. Sequencing used CD4+ or CD8+ T cells sorted from blood, obtained in a trial of the OX40 agonist ivuxolimab. CDR3 sequence: CASSILALDTQYF. The CDR3 nucleotides read TGTGCCAGTAGTATTTTAGCATTGGATACGCAGTATTTT.